Shown below are 10 T cell receptor beta chains from a single sample sequenced in a study of cytomegalovirus exposure and HLA in healthy donors. 60 Vbeta and 13 Jbeta primers were used in PCR. The repertoire was sequenced with immunoSEQ multiplex PCR; TCRdb's copy has only in-frame clones and lacks some. The listing records approximately 80,000 clones. Sequencing was done on a sample of PBMCs. The receptors were sampled from a man aged 18-30 years in good health and CMV-seropositive.

The gene calls are TRBV28 and TRBJ2-5, with D perhaps TRBD2 (7 bases). The DNA end lines up better with TRBJ2-7; the J call may be wrong. Germline V gene data show CDR1 as MDHEN and CDR2 as SYDVKM. This CDR3 has 13 amino acids. The DNA of the CDR3 is TGTGCCAGCAGATTAGGGGGGGCAGGCGAGCAGTACTTC. Translation gives CASRLGGAGEQYF.

The chain couples TRBV7-2 to TRBJ2-3; D remains ambiguous. Per germline, CDR1 SGHTA and CDR2 FQGNSA. V lost 5 bases and J lost 0, with 3 bases in between. This CDR3 contains 12 residues. The CDR3 reads CASSPSTDTQYF. CDR3 bases: TGTGCCAGCAGCCCTAGCACAGATACGCAGTATTTT. The full variable domain, rest sourced from reference TRBV7-2 and TRBJ2-3, is GAGVSQSPSNKVTEKGKDVELRCDPISGHTALYWYRQSLGQGLEFLIYFQGNSAPDKSGLPSDRFSAERTGGSVSTLTIQRTQQEDSAVYLCASSPSTDTQYFGPGTRLTVL.

V and J are TRBV10-2 and TRBJ1-5; a possible D gene is TRBD1 (5 bases). CDR1 WSHSY and CDR2 SAAADI come from the germline V gene. This CDR3 is built from 13 residues. V lost 2 bases, J lost 6 bases, and 8 bases lay in between. CDR3 region: CASSEGARQPQHF. The CDR3 DNA sequence: TGCGCCAGCAGTGAGGGGGCCCGTCAGCCCCAGCATTTT.

V and J are TRBV19 and TRBJ1-2; a weak D match, TRBD1 (6 bases). CDR3 length equals 15 residues. V was pared by 7 bases and J by 4 bases, with 19 bases between. Germline CDR1 LNHDA, CDR2 SQIVND (reference sequence). The DNA of the CDR3 is TGTGCCAGTACCCTCAACAGGGTACGTGGCTATGGCTACACCTTC. Its protein is CASTLNRVRGYGYTF.

V usage is TRBV7-3 and J usage is TRBJ1-3; D is ambiguous. Trimming cost V 2 bases and J 4 bases, with 12 bases left between them. The germline CDR1 and CDR2 sequences are SGHTA and FQGTGA. The CDR3 extends over 15 amino acids. The CDR3 sequence is CASSLSGSPGNTIYF. CDR3 DNA sequence: TGTGCCAGCAGCTTATCGGGGAGTCCCGGAAACACCATATATTTT.

The chain uses TRBV5-1 and TRBJ2-7; 11 bases are shared with TRBD1. V was pared by 3 bases and J by 2 bases, with 4 bases of the junction left unmatched. This CDR3 is built from 15 residues. CDR1 and CDR2 (germline): SGHRS, YFSETQ. The CDR3 region has the DNA TGCGCCAGCAGCTCCCGGACAGGGGGCCCCTACGAGCAGTACTTC. Translating it yields CASSSRTGGPYEQYF.

The chain recombines TRBV5-1 with TRBJ2-7; TRBD1 might be the D (7 bases). V lost 0 bases and J lost 3, with 13 bases in between. This CDR3 region has 15 residues. Germline-derived CDR1 and CDR2 are SGHRS and YFSETQ. The CDR3 reads CASSLARGVGYEQYF. DNA for the CDR3: TGCGCCAGCAGCTTGGCCAGGGGGGTGGGCTACGAGCAGTACTTC.

The V and J genes are TRBV28 and TRBJ2-7; D might be TRBD2 (6 bases). The germline V gene encodes CDR1 MDHEN and CDR2 SYDVKM. V lost 5 bases and J lost 4, with 15 bases in between. The length of the CDR3 is 14 residues. The CDR3 nucleotides are TGTGCCAGCAGTCCCAAGGGACTCTCTTACGAGCAGTACTTC. Residues: CASSPKGLSYEQYF. Full variable domain (missing parts from reference TRBV28 and TRBJ2-7): DVKVTQSSRYLVKRTGEKVFLECVQDMDHENMFWYRQDPGLGLRLIYFSYDVKMKEKGDIPEGYSVSREKKERFSLILESASTNQTSMYLCASSPKGLSYEQYFGPGTRLTVT.

The CDR3 region is CASRDRGNQPQHF. In nucleotides, the CDR3 is TGTGCCAGCAGAGACAGGGGCAATCAGCCCCAGCATTTT. The chain has TRBV6-5 and TRBJ1-5; TRBD1 agrees at 7 bases. The trim removed 6 bases at V and 2 bases at J, leaving 1 base unmatched. The CDR3 length is 13 residues. The germline V gene encodes CDR1 MNHEY and CDR2 SVGAGI.

This chain links TRBV9 with TRBJ1-6; D ambiguous. CDR3 length: 15 residues. The germline V gene encodes CDR1 SGDLS and CDR2 YYNGEE. The V and J ends lost 4 bases and 6 bases respectively, with 14 bases between them. The CDR3 nucleotides are TGTGCCAGCAGCCCCTACCTAAACAGTAATTCACCCCTCCACTTT. Translation: CASSPYLNSNSPLHF. Together with reference TRBV9 and TRBJ1-6, the CDR3 gives the full variable domain: DSGVTQTPKHLITATGQRVTLRCSPRSGDLSVYWYQQSLDQGLQFLIQYYNGEERAKGNILERFSAQQFPDLHSELNLSSLELGDSALYFCASSPYLNSNSPLHFGNGTRLTVT.